These 28 T cell receptor beta chains share one sample of origin, sequenced in a study of blood T cells in healthy people across ages. Primers used in a second PCR of about 7 to 12 cycles were a sample-barcoded 5' primer and a J-beta primer mix. TCRdb itself ran the 5' RACE reads through MiXCR, one entry per CDR3 protein. The data contain about 1 million distinct CDR3 sequences, 35% to 55% of them singletons. Specimen: blood. These receptors originate from a woman aged 60-75 years in good health.

Here the CDR3 reads CASSNSRTSGASYEQYF. In nucleotides, the CDR3 is TGTGCCAGCAGCAACTCCCGGACTAGCGGGGCCTCCTACGAGCAGTACTTC. J is TRBJ2-7 and V is TRBV13, with 12 bases aligning to TRBD2. Germline V gene data show CDR1 as PRHDT and CDR2 as FYEKMQ (reference sequence). Trimming at V came to 5 bases and at J to 0 bases, leaving 8 bases not matched to a gene. The CDR3 sequence is 17 residues long.

V and J are TRBV27 and TRBJ2-5, with 13 bases lining up with TRBD2. Looked up from germline, CDR1 is MNHEY and CDR2 is SMNVEV (reference sequence). V was clipped by 7 bases and J by 5 bases; unmatched bases: 25. This CDR3 comprises 21 residues. In DNA form, the CDR3 reads TGTGCCAGCAAGACTGTTGGGGTGACAGCCTGGACTAGCGGGAGCGGGGAGACCCAGTACTTC. Translation: CASKTVGVTAWTSGSGETQYF.

The chain recombines TRBV20-1 with TRBJ2-3; TRBD2 aligns across 7 bases. CDR3 length: 17 amino acids. V gave up 0 bases and J gave up 2 bases; unmatched junction bases: 11. CDR1 DFQATT and CDR2 SNEGSKA come from the germline V gene (reference sequence). CDR3 residues: CSARDLPGGGNTDTQYF. The CDR3 DNA reads as TGCAGTGCTAGAGACCTCCCGGGGGGAGGGAACACAGATACGCAGTATTTT.

The V and J genes are TRBV5-1 and TRBJ2-1; 10 bases map to TRBD1. J lost 8 bases, V lost 6 bases, and 8 bases had no gene match. The CDR3 is 14 residues long. The germline V gene has CDR1 SGHRS and CDR2 YFSETQ. For the CDR3, the DNA is TGCGCCAGCAAACCGGGACAGGGGTGGGATGAGCAGTTCTTC. It encodes CASKPGQGWDEQFF.

For this clonotype: A much larger clone differs by one base, so this may be a read error. The genes are TRBV6-5 and TRBJ2-7; tentatively, D is TRBD2 (6 bases). The V gene's germline CDR1 is MNHEY and CDR2 SVGAGI. This CDR3 is 14 amino acids long. CDR3 nucleotides: TGTGCCAGCAGTTACTCCCCGGGGGTAGGGGAGCGGTACTTC. Its translation: CASSYSPGVGERYF.

This rearrangement joins TRBV3-1 to TRBJ2-4; D might be TRBD1 (5 bases). The tail of the sequence fits TRBJ2-7 better, so the J call may be wrong. The CDR3 has 15 amino acids. Germline-derived CDR1 and CDR2 are LGHDT and YNNKEL (reference sequence). The CDR3 coding sequence is TGTGCCAGCAGCCAAGATGGGGCCAGGTCGGTCGAGCAGTACTTC. Translated, it gives CASSQDGARSVEQYF.

This clonotype was picked up one time. The chain is built from TRBV5-1 and TRBJ2-1; 10 bases align to TRBD1. The CDR3 extends over 14 amino acids. Germline CDR1 and CDR2: SGHRS and YFSETQ. Germline trimming cut 6 bases from V and 6 bases from J; bases unmatched to any gene: 6. CDR3 nucleotide sequence: TGCGCCAGCACAAGGACAGGGGGTTTCAATGAGCAGTTCTTC. Its protein product is CASTRTGGFNEQFF.

Regarding this clonotype: A junction end diverges from the germline sequence, so it may reflect a read error. V usage is TRBV27 and J usage is TRBJ2-5; TRBD2 matches 10 bases. The length of the CDR3 is 16 residues. Germline CDR1 MNHEY, CDR2 SMNVEV (reference sequence). The CDR3 region is CASSLSSGRLLYEQCF. CDR3 nucleotide sequence: TGTGCCAGCAGTTTATCTAGCGGGAGGCTACTCTACGAGCAGTGCTTC.

This clonotype was observed a handful of times. The chain employs TRBV11-2 and TRBJ2-3; 7 bases fit TRBD2. The V and J ends lost 5 bases and 2 bases, in that order; junction bases with no gene match: 7. Germline V gene lookup returns CDR1 SGHAT and CDR2 FQNNGV. The CDR3 consists of 15 residues. The CDR3 DNA reads TGTGCCAGCAGCGCCCGGGGAGGGATCACAGATACGCAGTATTTT. Translated, it gives CASSARGGITDTQYF. Filled out from reference TRBV11-2 and TRBJ2-3, the complete variable domain reads EAGVAQSPRYKIIEKRQSVAFWCNPISGHATLYWYQQILGQGPKLLIQFQNNGVVDDSQLPKDRFSAERLKGVDSTLKIQPAKLEDSAVYLCASSARGGITDTQYFGPGTRLTVL.

This clonotype was observed a few times. The rearrangement uses TRBV10-1 and TRBJ2-7; TRBD2 matches at 12 bases. Germline trimming cut 9 bases from V and 3 bases from J; bases unmatched to any gene: 6. Germline values: CDR1 WNHNN, CDR2 SYGVQD (reference sequence). This CDR3 is 14 amino acids long. CDR3 sequence reads: CARARTSGNYEQYF. The CDR3 nucleotides read TGCGCCAGAGCCAGGACTAGCGGGAACTACGAGCAGTACTTC.

This rearrangement joins TRBV27 to TRBJ1-2; possibly TRBD1 for D (5 bases). CDR1 and CDR2 (germline): MNHEY, SMNVEV (reference sequence). V lost 6 bases, J lost 4 bases, and 18 bases lay in between. The CDR3 extends over 15 amino acids. CDR3 sequence (DNA): TGTGCCAGCAGAAATGGGGGAGGGAAGGGCTATGGCTACACCTTC. Its translation: CASRNGGGKGYGYTF.

In its sample, this clonotype was seen a few times. This chain connects TRBV10-3 to TRBJ2-3; 8 bases align to TRBD2. The J segment lost 14 bases and the V segment lost 0 bases, leaving 7 bases of the junction unmatched. Germline V gives CDR1 ENHRY, CDR2 SYGVKD. The CDR3 length is 13 residues. The CDR3 region has the DNA TGTGCCATCAGTGAGTCGACAGCGGGAGTACCGTATTTT. This sequence encodes CAISESTAGVPYF.

The gene calls are TRBV20-1 and TRBJ1-6, with D maybe TRBD1 (6 bases). Trimming removed 6 bases at V and 3 bases at J, with 15 bases between. CDR3 length equals 15 residues. Germline V lookup: CDR1 DFQATT, CDR2 SNEGSKA (reference sequence). The CDR3 coding sequence is TGCAGTGCCACTGGGGGCAGAGGCTATAATTCACCCCTCCACTTT. Protein sequence: CSATGGRGYNSPLHF.

The DNA of the CDR3 is TGTGCCAGCAGCCCGGAGGTTTTAGCCGGGGAGCAGTACTTC. Translating gives CASSPEVLAGEQYF. The rearrangement joins TRBV5-8 to TRBJ2-7; TRBD2 might be the D (5 bases). The CDR3 totals 14 residues. Per germline, CDR1 SGHTS and CDR2 YDEGEE. Trimming removed 4 bases at V and 7 bases at J, with 18 bases between. Full variable domain (missing parts from reference TRBV5-8 and TRBJ2-7): EAGVTQSPTHLIKTRGQQATLRCSPISGHTSVYWYQQALGLGLQFLLWYDEGEERNRGNFPPRFSGRQFPNYSSELNVNALELEDSALYLCASSPEVLAGEQYFGPGTRLTVT.

This sequence joins TRBV6-1 and TRBJ1-2; 7 nucleotides line up with TRBD1. This CDR3 region has 14 residues. CDR1 MNHNS and CDR2 SASEGT come from the germline V gene. V was pared by 5 bases and J by 6 bases, with 9 bases of the junction left unmatched. The CDR3 DNA sequence: TGTGCCAGCAGTCCGACAGAGCAGGGGGATGGCTACACCTTC. This translates into CASSPTEQGDGYTF.

The chain employs TRBV4-3 and TRBJ2-7; 12 nucleotides line up with TRBD2. CDR3 size: 16 residues. J was trimmed by 3 bases and V by 1 base; bases with no gene match: 4. Germline assignment: CDR1 LGHNA and CDR2 YSLEER. The chain's CDR3 is CASSQGLAGEFYEQYF. The CDR3 nucleotides are TGCGCCAGCAGCCAAGGACTAGCGGGGGAGTTCTACGAGCAGTACTTC.

Comment on this clonotype: A junction end diverges from the germline sequence, so it may reflect a read error. The CDR3, as DNA: TGCGCCAGCAGTCAAGGAATTACCGGGACTAGCCAGGGCGAGCAGTACTTC. Residues: CASSQGITGTSQGEQYF. This rearrangement joins TRBV4-1 to TRBJ2-5, with 9 bases lining up with TRBD2. With the DNA end fitting TRBJ2-7 better, the J assignment may be wrong. Germline V gives CDR1 MGHRA, CDR2 YSYEKL. This CDR3 is 17 amino acids long.

This clonotype has at least ten counts. V gene TRBV7-9 combines with J gene TRBJ1-2; maybe TRBD1 (6 bases). This CDR3 spans 16 amino acids. Germline V CDR1 and CDR2: SEHNR, FQNEAQ (reference sequence). The V end was cut by 0 bases, the J end by 0 bases, with 11 bases between. The CDR3 nucleotides are TGTGCCAGCAGCTTAGCTGTAGGGGGGCCTAACTATGGCTACACCTTC. The encoded protein is CASSLAVGGPNYGYTF.

This clonotype was observed once. The chain carries TRBV5-1 and TRBJ2-1, with D perhaps TRBD2 (6 bases). This CDR3 has 14 residues. Germline CDR1 reads SGHRS; CDR2 reads YFSETQ. Trimming stripped 4 bases from V and 6 bases from J, with 14 bases between. CDR3 in amino acids: CASSTSGLLNEQFF. In DNA, the CDR3 is TGCGCCAGCAGCACCAGCGGGCTACTCAATGAGCAGTTCTTC.

This clonotype has just a few counts. The chain uses TRBV5-1 and TRBJ2-1; 8 bases are a match to TRBD2. J was trimmed by 6 bases and V by 2 bases; bases with no gene match: 7. CDR3 length equals 15 residues. Looked up from germline, CDR1 is SGHRS and CDR2 is YFSETQ. The CDR3 here is CASSFPSGSGNEQFF. CDR3 coding DNA: TGCGCCAGCAGCTTCCCGAGCGGGAGTGGCAATGAGCAGTTCTTC.

The chain couples TRBV5-1 to TRBJ2-3, with D hard to call. The CDR3 has 14 residues. V was pared by 0 bases and J by 2 bases, with 7 bases between. Germline CDR1 and CDR2: SGHRS and YFSETQ. The CDR3 spells CASSLELTTDTQYF. The CDR3 region has the DNA TGCGCCAGCAGCTTGGAGCTCACCACAGATACGCAGTATTTT.

This clonotype was observed a few times. The chain uses TRBV15 and TRBJ1-2, with a weak D call TRBD1 (5 bases). Germline V gene data show CDR1 as LNHNV and CDR2 as YYDKDF (reference sequence). CDR3 length equals 15 residues. Trimming removed 4 bases at V and 8 bases at J, with 20 bases between. As DNA, the CDR3 is TGTGCCACCAGCATCCAGGGATGGGTCGTAGGAGGCTACACCTTC. It yields the protein CATSIQGWVVGGYTF.

The rearrangement uses TRBV15 and TRBJ2-1, with a weak D call TRBD2 (5 bases). Germline assignment: CDR1 LNHNV and CDR2 YYDKDF (reference sequence). The CDR3 loop spans 17 amino acids. V lost 5 bases and J lost 1, with 18 bases in between. The CDR3 sequence: CATSPSSAGPSYNEQFF. The CDR3 DNA sequence: TGTGCCACCAGCCCGAGCAGCGCGGGCCCTTCCTACAATGAGCAGTTCTTC. The full variable domain, its missing parts supplied by reference TRBV15 and TRBJ2-1, is DAMVIQNPRYQVTQFGKPVTLSCSQTLNHNVMYWYQQKSSQAPKLLFHYYDKDFNNEADTPDNFQSRRPNTSFCFLDIRSPGLGDTAMYLCATSPSSAGPSYNEQFFGPGTRLTVL.

The chain links TRBV3-1 to TRBJ2-7; D may match TRBD1 or TRBD2 (5 bases each). V was cut by 0 bases and J by 5 bases, with 17 bases left in between. From germline, CDR1 is LGHDT and CDR2 YNNKEL (reference sequence). The CDR3 loop spans 16 amino acids. The CDR3 DNA sequence: TGTGCCAGCAGCCAAGACCTGGGGACGGGCGTCGACGAGCAGTACTTC. It encodes CASSQDLGTGVDEQYF.

This sequence joins TRBV30 and TRBJ2-4; 8 nucleotides align to TRBD1. V trimming: 2 bases; J trimming: 9 bases; junction bases outside the gene matches: 9. From germline, CDR1 is GTSNPN and CDR2 SVGIG (reference sequence). The CDR3 has 14 amino acids. The CDR3 bases are TGTGCCTGGAGTCCGGAGACAGGGGTTGGCATTCAGTACTTC. Translating it yields CAWSPETGVGIQYF.

This clonotype was detected many times. The V and J genes are TRBV29-1 and TRBJ2-1; the match to TRBD2 covers 10 bases. The J segment lost 6 bases and the V segment lost 6 bases, leaving 2 bases of the junction unmatched. The germline gives CDR1 SQVTM, CDR2 ANQGSEA. This CDR3 spans 12 amino acids. The CDR3 region is CSVAGGFNEQFF. The CDR3 DNA is TGCAGCGTAGCGGGAGGGTTCAATGAGCAGTTCTTC.

The sample holds a few counts of this clonotype. The rearrangement joins TRBV13 to TRBJ2-5; the match to TRBD1 covers 10 bases. The V gene end was trimmed by 5 bases and the J gene end by 2 bases; junction bases not matched to a gene: 5. The CDR3 loop spans 15 amino acids. Germline lookup yields CDR1 PRHDT and CDR2 FYEKMQ (reference sequence). The CDR3 bases are TGTGCCAGCAGCCCGGGACAGGGGATACAAGAGACCCAGTACTTC. Translating gives CASSPGQGIQETQYF.

The J gene is TRBJ2-3, the V gene TRBV5-4; 9 bases align to TRBD2. J was trimmed by 4 bases and V by 5 bases; bases with no gene match: 5. The CDR3 covers 14 residues. The germline gives CDR1 SGHNT, CDR2 YYREEE (reference sequence). The chain's CDR3 is CASREREVADTQYF. The DNA for the CDR3 is TGTGCCAGCAGGGAGCGGGAGGTCGCAGATACGCAGTATTTT.